This T cell receptor beta chain was captured by sequencing in a study of blood T cell repertoires in COVID-19. Study-level information: Italy, Spain and the United States were the sources of the convalescent and acute COVID-19 samples. Sources were T cells, B-cell-depleted T cells, or PBMCs; the material itself was cDNA or gDNA.

This clone has only a few counts. In the study's own analysis: Using reference gene primer amplification, nucleated cell counts were estimated. Measured with immunoSEQ multiplex PCR; TCRdb has only the in-frame clones, and not every one. D and trimming were read from the DNA, whereas the V and J calls and clone size are those reported in that table. The sample lists 56,000 or so clones; more than 60% were seen once. The sequenced material came from peripheral blood. The receptor's source is a woman aged 70-85 years with acute or convalescent COVID-19.

The chain's CDR3 is CASSRGTLNEKLFF. The CDR3 nucleotides are TGTGCCAGCAGCCGGGGGACACTTAATGAAAAACTGTTTTTT. The chain has TRBV3-1 (or the pseudogene TRBV3-2) and TRBJ1-4; possibly TRBD1 for D (6 bases). The CDR3 loop spans 14 amino acids. V gave up 4 bases and J gave up 4 bases, with 10 bases separating them. Germline CDR1 LGHDT, CDR2 YNNKEL (reference sequence).